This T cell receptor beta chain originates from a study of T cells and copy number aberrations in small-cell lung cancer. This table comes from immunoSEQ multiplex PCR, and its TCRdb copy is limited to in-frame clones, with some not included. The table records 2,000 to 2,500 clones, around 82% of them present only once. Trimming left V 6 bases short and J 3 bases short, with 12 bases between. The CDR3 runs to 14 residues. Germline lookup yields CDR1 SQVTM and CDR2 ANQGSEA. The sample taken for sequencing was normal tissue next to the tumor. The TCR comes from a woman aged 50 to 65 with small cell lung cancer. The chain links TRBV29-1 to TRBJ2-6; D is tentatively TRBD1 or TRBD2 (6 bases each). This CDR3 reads CSVPGAGGANVLTF. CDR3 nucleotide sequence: TGCAGCGTACCGGGGGCGGGTGGGGCCAACGTCCTGACTTTC.